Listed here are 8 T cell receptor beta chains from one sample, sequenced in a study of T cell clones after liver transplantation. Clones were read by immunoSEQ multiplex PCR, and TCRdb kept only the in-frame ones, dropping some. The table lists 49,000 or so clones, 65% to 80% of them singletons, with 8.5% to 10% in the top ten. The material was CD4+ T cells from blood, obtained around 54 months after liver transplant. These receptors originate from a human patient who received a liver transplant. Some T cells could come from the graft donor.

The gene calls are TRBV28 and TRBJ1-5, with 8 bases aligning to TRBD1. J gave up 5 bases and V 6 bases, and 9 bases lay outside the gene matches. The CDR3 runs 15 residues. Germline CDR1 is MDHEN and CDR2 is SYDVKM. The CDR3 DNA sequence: TGTGCCAGCAGCTCGGACAGGGTAGTGGATCAGCCCCAGCATTTT. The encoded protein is CASSSDRVVDQPQHF.

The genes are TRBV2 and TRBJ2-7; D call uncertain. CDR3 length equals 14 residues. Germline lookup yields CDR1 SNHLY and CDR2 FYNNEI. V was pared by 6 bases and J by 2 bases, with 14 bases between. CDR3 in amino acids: CASRATVSTYEQYF. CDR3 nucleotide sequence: TGTGCCAGCAGGGCTACAGTTTCCACCTACGAGCAGTACTTC.

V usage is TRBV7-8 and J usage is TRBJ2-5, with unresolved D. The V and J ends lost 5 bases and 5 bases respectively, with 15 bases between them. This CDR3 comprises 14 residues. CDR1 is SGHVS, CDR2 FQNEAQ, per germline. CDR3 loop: CASSPRLRRETQYF. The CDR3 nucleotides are TGTGCCAGCAGCCCTAGACTGCGCCGGGAGACCCAGTACTTC.

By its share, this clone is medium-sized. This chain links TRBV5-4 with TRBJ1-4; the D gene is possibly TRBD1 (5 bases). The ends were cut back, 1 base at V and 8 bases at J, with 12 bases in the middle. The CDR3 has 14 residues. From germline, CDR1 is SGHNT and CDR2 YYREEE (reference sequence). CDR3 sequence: CASSLIGAGEKLFF. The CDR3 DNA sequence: TGTGCCAGCAGCTTGATAGGGGCGGGCGAAAAACTGTTTTTT. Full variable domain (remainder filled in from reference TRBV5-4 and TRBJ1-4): ETGVTQSPTHLIKTRGQQVTLRCSSQSGHNTVSWYQQALGQGPQFIFQYYREEENGRGNFPPRFSGLQFPNYSSELNVNALELDDSALYLCASSLIGAGEKLFFGSGTQLSVL.

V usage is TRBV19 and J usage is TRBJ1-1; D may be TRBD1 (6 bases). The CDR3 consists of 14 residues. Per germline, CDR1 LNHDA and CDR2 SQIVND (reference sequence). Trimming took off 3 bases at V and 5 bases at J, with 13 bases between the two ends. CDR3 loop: CASSIGKRGTEAFF. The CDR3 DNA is TGTGCCAGTAGTATCGGGAAGAGGGGGACTGAAGCTTTCTTT.

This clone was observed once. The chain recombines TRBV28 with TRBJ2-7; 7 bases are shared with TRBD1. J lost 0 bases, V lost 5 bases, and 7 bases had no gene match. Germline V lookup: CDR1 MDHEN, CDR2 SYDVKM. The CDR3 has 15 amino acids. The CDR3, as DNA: TGTGCCAGCAGTAAAGGGGGCTCTAGCTCCTACGAGCAGTACTTC. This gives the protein CASSKGGSSSYEQYF.

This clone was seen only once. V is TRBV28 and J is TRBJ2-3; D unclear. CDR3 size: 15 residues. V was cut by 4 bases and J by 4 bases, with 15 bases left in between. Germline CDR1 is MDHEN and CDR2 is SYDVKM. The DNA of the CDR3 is TGTGCCAGCAGTTACGACGTGGGCTGGGCAGATACGCAGTATTTT. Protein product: CASSYDVGWADTQYF.

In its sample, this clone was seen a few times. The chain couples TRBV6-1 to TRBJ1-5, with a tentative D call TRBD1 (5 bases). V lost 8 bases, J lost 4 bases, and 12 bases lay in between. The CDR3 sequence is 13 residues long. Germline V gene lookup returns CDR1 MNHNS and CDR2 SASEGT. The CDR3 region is CASAGWGNQPQHF. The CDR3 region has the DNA TGTGCCAGCGCGGGCTGGGGGAATCAGCCCCAGCATTTT.